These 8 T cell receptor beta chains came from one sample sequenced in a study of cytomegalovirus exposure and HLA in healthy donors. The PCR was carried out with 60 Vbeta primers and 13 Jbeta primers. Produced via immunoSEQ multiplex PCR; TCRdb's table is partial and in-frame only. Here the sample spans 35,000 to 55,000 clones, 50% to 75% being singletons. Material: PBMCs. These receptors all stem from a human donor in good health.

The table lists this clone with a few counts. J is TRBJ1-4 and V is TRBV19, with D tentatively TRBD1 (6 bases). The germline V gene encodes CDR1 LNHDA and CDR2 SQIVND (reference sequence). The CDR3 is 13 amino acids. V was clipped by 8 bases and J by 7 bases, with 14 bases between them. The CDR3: CASATQGTEKLFF. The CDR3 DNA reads TGTGCCAGTGCGACACAGGGAACTGAAAAACTGTTTTTT.

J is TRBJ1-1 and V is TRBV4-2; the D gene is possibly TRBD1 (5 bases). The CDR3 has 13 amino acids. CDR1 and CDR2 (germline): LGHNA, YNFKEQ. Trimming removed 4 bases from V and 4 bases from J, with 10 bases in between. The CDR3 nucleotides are TGTGCCAGCAGCCGAACAGGATCCACTGAAGCTTTCTTT. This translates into CASSRTGSTEAFF.

DNA for the CDR3: TGTGCCAGCAGCCAAATGAACACTGAAGCTTTCTTT. This translates into CASSQMNTEAFF. The chain carries TRBV5-4 and TRBJ1-1; D ambiguous. Trimming took 4 bases from V and 0 from J, leaving 4 bases between them. The CDR3 has 12 amino acids. Germline values: CDR1 SGHNT, CDR2 YYREEE (reference sequence). The entire variable domain, with the rest obtained from reference TRBV5-4 and TRBJ1-1, is as follows: ETGVTQSPTHLIKTRGQQVTLRCSSQSGHNTVSWYQQALGQGPQFIFQYYREEENGRGNFPPRFSGLQFPNYSSELNVNALELDDSALYLCASSQMNTEAFFGQGTRLTVV.

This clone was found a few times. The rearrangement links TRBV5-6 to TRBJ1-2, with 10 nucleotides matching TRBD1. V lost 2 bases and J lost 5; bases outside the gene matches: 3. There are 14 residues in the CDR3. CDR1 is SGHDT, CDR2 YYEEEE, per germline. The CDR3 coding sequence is TGTGCCAGCAGCTTAAGGGACAGGGGATATGGCTACACCTTC. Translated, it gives CASSLRDRGYGYTF.

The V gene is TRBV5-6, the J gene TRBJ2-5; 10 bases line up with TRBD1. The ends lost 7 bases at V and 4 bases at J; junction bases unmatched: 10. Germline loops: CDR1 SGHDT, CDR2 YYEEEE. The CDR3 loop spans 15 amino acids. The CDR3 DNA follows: TGTGCCAGCGCCACCAGACAGGGGGCTCGAGAGACCCAGTACTTC. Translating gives CASATRQGARETQYF.

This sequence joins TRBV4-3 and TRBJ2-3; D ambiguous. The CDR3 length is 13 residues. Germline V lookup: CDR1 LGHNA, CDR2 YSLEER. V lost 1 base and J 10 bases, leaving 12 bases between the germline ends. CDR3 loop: CASSQGEETSQYF. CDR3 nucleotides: TGCGCCAGCAGCCAAGGAGAAGAGACATCGCAGTATTTT.

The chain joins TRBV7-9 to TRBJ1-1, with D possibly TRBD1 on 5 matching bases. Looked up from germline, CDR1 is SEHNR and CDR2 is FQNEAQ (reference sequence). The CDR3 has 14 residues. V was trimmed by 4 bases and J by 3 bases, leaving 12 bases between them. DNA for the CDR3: TGTGCCAGCAGCTCCTTAGGGGCTGACACTGAAGCTTTCTTT. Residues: CASSSLGADTEAFF.

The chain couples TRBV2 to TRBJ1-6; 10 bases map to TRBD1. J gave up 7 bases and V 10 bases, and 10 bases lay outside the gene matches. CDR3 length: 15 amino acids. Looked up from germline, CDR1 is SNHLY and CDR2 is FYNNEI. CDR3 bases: TGTGCCAACAAACCCGGGACAGGGGTCAATTCACCCCTCCACTTT. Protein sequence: CANKPGTGVNSPLHF.